Below are 23 T cell receptor beta chains sequenced from a single sample in a study of blood T cell repertoires in COVID-19. TCRdb's copy holds only in-frame clones and misses some; the assay was immunoSEQ multiplex PCR. Counted here are 9,500 to 15,000 clones, about 88% occurring once; the ten biggest clones make up approximately 14%. The specimen was peripheral blood. All receptors derive from a man between 65 and 85 years old with active COVID-19.

The rearrangement joins TRBV6-5 to TRBJ2-2; D is ambiguous. CDR1 is MNHEY, CDR2 SVGAGI, per germline. The V and J ends lost 8 bases and 3 bases respectively, with 10 bases between them. CDR3 length equals 13 residues. The CDR3 DNA reads as TGTGCCAGCTCGCAGGTGGACACCGGGGAGCTGTTTTTT. This translates into CASSQVDTGELFF.

The chain is built from TRBV27 and TRBJ2-2; D unresolved. V lost 5 bases to trimming and J lost 8 bases, with 9 bases between them. CDR1 is MNHEY, CDR2 SMNVEV, per germline (reference sequence). The CDR3 length is 12 residues. The CDR3 reads CASSIFAGELFF. CDR3 coding DNA: TGTGCCAGCAGTATCTTTGCGGGGGAGCTGTTTTTT.

The genes are TRBV7-2 and TRBJ1-5, with 9 bases aligning to TRBD1. CDR1 is SGHTA, CDR2 FQGNSA, per germline. This CDR3 comprises 15 residues. V dropped 1 base and J dropped 7; count of bases not matched to a gene: 5. The CDR3 region is CASSLGGTGRQPQHF. The DNA for the CDR3 is TGTGCCAGCAGCTTAGGGGGGACAGGGAGGCAGCCCCAGCATTTT.

CDR3 bases: TGTGCCAGCAGTTCTAGCTGGGAAGCTTTCTTT. Translated, it gives CASSSSWEAFF. V usage is TRBV7-9 and J usage is TRBJ1-1; D ambiguous. The CDR3 runs to 11 residues. With 6 bases removed from V and 8 bases from J, the gap between germline ends came to 10 bases. In germline, CDR1 is SEHNR, CDR2 FQNEAQ (reference sequence).

The chain joins TRBV10-3 to TRBJ1-1; no clear D. The CDR3 contains 13 residues. Germline V gene lookup returns CDR1 ENHRY and CDR2 SYGVKD. V lost 5 bases and J lost 2, with 9 bases in between. CDR3 sequence (DNA): TGTGCCATCAGTCAAGGAGGTAACACTGAAGCTTTCTTT. It yields the protein CAISQGGNTEAFF.

This clone appeared a few times. The chain recombines TRBV3-1 (or the pseudogene TRBV3-2) with TRBJ1-2, with D unclear. The germline CDR1 and CDR2 sequences are LGHDT and YNNKEL (reference sequence). This CDR3 is 13 amino acids long. V was shortened by 1 base and J by 5 bases, with 8 bases between the two germline ends. DNA of the CDR3: TGTGCCAGCAGCCAAGCCCTCACATATGGCTACACCTTC. This sequence encodes CASSQALTYGYTF.

The CDR3 spells CASRGPSYTQYF. The CDR3 DNA reads TGTGCCAGCAGGGGGCCGTCCTATACGCAGTATTTT. V gene TRBV9 combines with J gene TRBJ2-3; the D gene is possibly TRBD1 (5 bases). This CDR3 is 12 amino acids long. Germline values: CDR1 SGDLS, CDR2 YYNGEE. V was trimmed by 5 bases and J by 7 bases, leaving 11 bases between them. The complete variable domain, with remaining parts taken from reference TRBV9 and TRBJ2-3, reads DSGVTQTPKHLITATGQRVTLRCSPRSGDLSVYWYQQSLDQGLQFLIQYYNGEERAKGNILERFSAQQFPDLHSELNLSSLELGDSALYFCASRGPSYTQYFGPGTRLTVL.

V gene TRBV9 combines with J gene TRBJ1-2; no firm D call. Trimming took 0 bases from V and 6 from J, leaving 6 bases between them. There are 12 residues in the CDR3. Germline V gene lookup returns CDR1 SGDLS and CDR2 YYNGEE. Written as DNA, the CDR3 is TGTGCCAGCAGCGTAGGACTGGATGGCTACACCTTC. The encoded protein is CASSVGLDGYTF. The full variable domain, in which reference TRBV9 and TRBJ1-2 provide the parts outside the CDR3, is DSGVTQTPKHLITATGQRVTLRCSPRSGDLSVYWYQQSLDQGLQFLIQYYNGEERAKGNILERFSAQQFPDLHSELNLSSLELGDSALYFCASSVGLDGYTFGSGTRLTVV.

The table lists this clone with a few counts. The chain combines TRBV12-3 or TRBV12-4 with TRBJ1-6; the D is unclear. The CDR3 runs to 13 residues. Trimming shortened V by 2 bases and J by 7 bases, and 6 bases separated the two germline ends. CDR3 coding DNA: TGTGCCAGCAGTTTAAACACCAATTCACCCCTCCACTTT. This sequence encodes CASSLNTNSPLHF.

This clone was detected only once. The chain has TRBV7-9 and TRBJ1-6; the D gene is possibly TRBD1 (5 bases). This CDR3 region has 13 residues. Germline loops: CDR1 SEHNR, CDR2 FQNEAQ (reference sequence). V lost 5 bases, J lost 7 bases, and 9 bases lay in between. This CDR3 is CASSLSGNSPLHF. CDR3 nucleotide sequence: TGTGCCAGCAGCCTATCAGGGAATTCACCCCTCCACTTT.

The chain's CDR3 is CASSQEGWLAGSTDTQYF. In DNA form, the CDR3 reads TGTGCCAGCAGCCAAGAGGGGTGGCTAGCGGGTAGCACAGATACGCAGTATTTT. This sequence joins TRBV3-1 (or the pseudogene TRBV3-2) and TRBJ2-3; 8 nucleotides align to TRBD2. Per the germline V gene, CDR1 is LGHDT and CDR2 is YNNKEL (reference sequence). The CDR3 loop spans 18 amino acids. V was pared by 0 bases and J by 0 bases, with 8 bases of the junction left unmatched.

The gene calls are TRBV11-2 and TRBJ1-1, with 7 bases lining up with TRBD1. Germline CDR1 SGHAT, CDR2 FQNNGV. J gave up 6 bases and V 1 base, and 8 bases lay outside the gene matches. CDR3 length equals 15 residues. The CDR3 DNA sequence: TGTGCCAGCAGCTTAGTACAGGGGCTAAGGGCTGAAGCTTTCTTT. Translation gives CASSLVQGLRAEAFF. The full variable domain, with the rest looked up from reference TRBV11-2 and TRBJ1-1, is EAGVAQSPRYKIIEKRQSVAFWCNPISGHATLYWYQQILGQGPKLLIQFQNNGVVDDSQLPKDRFSAERLKGVDSTLKIQPAKLEDSAVYLCASSLVQGLRAEAFFGQGTRLTVV.

The chain has TRBV6-4 and TRBJ2-1; 9 positions agree with TRBD1. CDR3 length equals 15 residues. V lost 2 bases and J lost 8; bases outside the gene matches: 7. Germline lookup yields CDR1 MRHNA and CDR2 SNTAGT. For the CDR3, the DNA is TGTGCCAGCAGTGACGGACAGGGGCCGGGGGATGAGCAGTTCTTC. Its translation: CASSDGQGPGDEQFF.

This sequence joins TRBV3-1 (or the pseudogene TRBV3-2) and TRBJ2-3; 7 bases align to TRBD2. Germline CDR1 is LGHDT and CDR2 is YNNKEL (reference sequence). CDR3 size: 14 residues. V dropped 3 bases and J dropped 9; count of bases not matched to a gene: 9. CDR3 in amino acids: CASSQGLTSRTQYF. The CDR3 DNA follows: TGTGCCAGCAGCCAGGGCCTGACTAGCCGAACGCAGTATTTT.

The chain couples TRBV11-1 to TRBJ2-3; TRBD2 aligns across 8 bases. V lost 3 bases and J lost 4; bases outside the gene matches: 6. The CDR3 runs to 15 residues. Germline CDR1 reads SGHAT; CDR2 reads FQDESV (reference sequence). The CDR3 protein is CASSFNGGAPDTQYF. CDR3 nucleotide sequence: TGTGCCAGCAGCTTTAACGGGGGGGCCCCAGATACGCAGTATTTT. Filled out from reference TRBV11-1 and TRBJ2-3, the complete variable domain reads EAEVAQSPRYKITEKSQAVAFWCDPISGHATLYWYRQILGQGPELLVQFQDESVVDDSQLPKDRFSAERLKGVDSTLKIQPAELGDSAMYLCASSFNGGAPDTQYFGPGTRLTVL.

The genes are TRBV19 and TRBJ1-4; 8 bases agree with TRBD1. The CDR3 runs 14 residues. V lost 6 bases and J lost 11; bases outside the gene matches: 11. CDR1 LNHDA and CDR2 SQIVND come from the germline V gene (reference sequence). CDR3 bases: TGTGCCAGTAGCCCGGGACAGGAGTCTTATAAACTGTTTTTT. Protein sequence: CASSPGQESYKLFF.

The rearrangement links TRBV29-1 to TRBJ1-1; D may be TRBD1 (5 bases). V dropped 8 bases and J dropped 3 bases, with 16 bases sitting between them. Germline V gene data show CDR1 as SQVTM and CDR2 as ANQGSEA. The CDR3 sequence is 13 residues long. The CDR3 loop reads CSLWVGGDTEAFF. The CDR3 nucleotides read TGCAGCCTATGGGTCGGGGGGGACACTGAAGCTTTCTTT.

The chain recombines TRBV19 with TRBJ2-5; 10 bases fit TRBD1. The V gene's germline CDR1 is LNHDA and CDR2 SQIVND (reference sequence). V gave up 7 bases and J gave up 5 bases; unmatched junction bases: 7. This CDR3 has 14 residues. The CDR3 bases are TGTGCCAGTAAAAAAGGACAGGGGGACGAGACCCAGTACTTC. Translated: CASKKGQGDETQYF.

V usage is TRBV7-2 and J usage is TRBJ1-2; D is possibly TRBD1 (6 bases). CDR1 and CDR2 from the germline V gene are SGHTA and FQGNSA. Trimming left V 3 bases short and J 4 bases short, with 12 bases between. This CDR3 spans 14 amino acids. The CDR3 nucleotides are TGTGCCAGCAGCTTCCCGGACAGATTCTATGGCTACACCTTC. Translating gives CASSFPDRFYGYTF.

The chain carries TRBV2 and TRBJ1-1; the D gene is possibly TRBD1 (5 bases). This CDR3 has 12 amino acids. The germline V gene encodes CDR1 SNHLY and CDR2 FYNNEI. The V and J ends lost 7 bases and 4 bases respectively, with 10 bases between them. The CDR3 bases are TGTGCCAGCACCGGGGGTGGCACTGAAGCTTTCTTT. Translating gives CASTGGGTEAFF.

This sequence joins TRBV30 and TRBJ1-4, with a tentative D call TRBD1 (5 bases). Germline V CDR1 and CDR2: GTSNPN, SVGIG (reference sequence). The CDR3 is made up of 15 amino acids. V was shortened by 4 bases and J by 3 bases, with 15 bases between the two germline ends. As DNA, the CDR3 is TGTGCCTGGAAGATGGGCGGGACTCCTAATGAAAAACTGTTTTTT. As protein: CAWKMGGTPNEKLFF.

This clone was counted once. The V and J genes are TRBV7-9 and TRBJ1-1; D possibly corresponds to TRBD1 (5 bases). The CDR3 loop spans 12 amino acids. Germline CDR1 reads SEHNR; CDR2 reads FQNEAQ (reference sequence). V lost 1 base, J lost 7 bases, and 7 bases lay in between. The CDR3 loop reads CASSLGGGEAFF. In nucleotides, the CDR3 is TGTGCCAGCAGCTTAGGGGGCGGTGAAGCTTTCTTT.

The rearrangement uses TRBV5-1 and TRBJ2-3, with D perhaps TRBD1 (6 bases). Germline V lookup: CDR1 SGHRS, CDR2 YFSETQ. This CDR3 has 15 residues. V was trimmed by 2 bases and J by 0 bases, leaving 10 bases between them. The CDR3 bases are TGCGCCAGCAGCTTACGGACAGTTAGCACAGATACGCAGTATTTT. It encodes CASSLRTVSTDTQYF.